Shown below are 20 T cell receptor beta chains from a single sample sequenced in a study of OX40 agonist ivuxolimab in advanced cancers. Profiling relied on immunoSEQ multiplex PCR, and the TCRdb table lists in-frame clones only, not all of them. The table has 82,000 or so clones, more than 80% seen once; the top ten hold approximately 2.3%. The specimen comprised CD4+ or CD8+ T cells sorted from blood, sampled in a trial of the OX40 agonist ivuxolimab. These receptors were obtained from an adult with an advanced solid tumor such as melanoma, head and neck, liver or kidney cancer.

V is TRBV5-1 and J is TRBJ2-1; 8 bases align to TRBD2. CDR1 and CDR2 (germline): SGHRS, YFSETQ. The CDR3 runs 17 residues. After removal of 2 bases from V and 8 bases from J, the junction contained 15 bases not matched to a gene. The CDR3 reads CASSFEVRLSGGYEQFF. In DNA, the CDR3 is TGCGCCAGCAGCTTTGAGGTGCGACTGAGCGGGGGTTATGAGCAGTTCTTC.

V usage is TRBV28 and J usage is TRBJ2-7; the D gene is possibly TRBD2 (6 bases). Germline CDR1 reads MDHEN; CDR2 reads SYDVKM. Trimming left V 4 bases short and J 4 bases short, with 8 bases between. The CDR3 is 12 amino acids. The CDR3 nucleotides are TGTGCCAGCAGTTATGGGGGGTACGAGCAGTACTTC. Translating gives CASSYGGYEQYF.

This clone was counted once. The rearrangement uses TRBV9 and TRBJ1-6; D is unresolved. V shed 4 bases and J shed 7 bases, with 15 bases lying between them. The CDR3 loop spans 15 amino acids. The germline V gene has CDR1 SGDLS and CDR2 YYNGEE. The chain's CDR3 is CASSSGGFGNSPLHF. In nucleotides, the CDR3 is TGTGCCAGCAGCTCGGGTGGCTTCGGGAATTCACCCCTCCACTTT. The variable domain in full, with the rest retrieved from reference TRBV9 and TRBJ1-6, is DSGVTQTPKHLITATGQRVTLRCSPRSGDLSVYWYQQSLDQGLQFLIQYYNGEERAKGNILERFSAQQFPDLHSELNLSSLELGDSALYFCASSSGGFGNSPLHFGNGTRLTVT.

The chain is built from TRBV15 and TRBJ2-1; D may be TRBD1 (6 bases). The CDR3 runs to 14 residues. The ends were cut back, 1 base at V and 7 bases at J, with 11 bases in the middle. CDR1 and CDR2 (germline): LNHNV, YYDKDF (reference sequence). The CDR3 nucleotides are TGTGCCACCAGCAGAGCACAGGGTAGAAATGAGCAGTTCTTC. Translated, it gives CATSRAQGRNEQFF.

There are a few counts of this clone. CDR3 bases: TGCGCCAGCAGCTTGGGGACTAGCGGCCTGAGCACAGATACGCAGTATTTT. It specifies CASSLGTSGLSTDTQYF. The J gene is TRBJ2-3, the V gene TRBV5-1, with 10 bases matching TRBD2. V shed 0 bases, J shed 0 bases, and the junction held 4 bases outside the gene matches. Germline V lookup: CDR1 SGHRS, CDR2 YFSETQ. The CDR3 runs to 17 residues. The full variable domain, completed using reference TRBV5-1 and TRBJ2-3, is KAGVTQTPRYLIKTRGQQVTLSCSPISGHRSVSWYQQTPGQGLQFLFEYFSETQRNKGNFPGRFSGRQFSNSRSEMNVSTLELGDSALYLCASSLGTSGLSTDTQYFGPGTRLTVL.

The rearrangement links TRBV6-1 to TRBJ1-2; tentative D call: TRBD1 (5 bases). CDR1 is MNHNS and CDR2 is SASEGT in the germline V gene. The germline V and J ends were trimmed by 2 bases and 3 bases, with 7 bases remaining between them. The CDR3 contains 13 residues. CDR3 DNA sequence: TGTGCCAGCAGTGAATCACAGGACTATGGCTACACCTTC. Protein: CASSESQDYGYTF.

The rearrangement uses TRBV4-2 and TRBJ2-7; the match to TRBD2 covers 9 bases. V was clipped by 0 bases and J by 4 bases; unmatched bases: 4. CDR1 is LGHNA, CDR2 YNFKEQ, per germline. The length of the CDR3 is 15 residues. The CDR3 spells CASSQDHAGGYEQYF. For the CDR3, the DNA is TGTGCCAGCAGCCAAGATCACGCGGGGGGGTACGAGCAGTACTTC.

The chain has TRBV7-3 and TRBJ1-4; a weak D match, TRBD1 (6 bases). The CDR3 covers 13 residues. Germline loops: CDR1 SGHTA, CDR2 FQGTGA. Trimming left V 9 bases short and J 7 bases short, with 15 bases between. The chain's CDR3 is CASRREGGEKLFF. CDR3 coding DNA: TGTGCCAGTCGTAGGGAAGGGGGTGAAAAACTGTTTTTT. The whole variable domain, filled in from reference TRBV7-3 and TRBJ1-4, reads GAGVSQTPSNKVTEKGKYVELRCDPISGHTALYWYRQSLGQGPEFLIYFQGTGAADDSGLPNDRFFAVRPEGSVSTLKIQRTERGDSAVYLCASRREGGEKLFFGSGTQLSVL.

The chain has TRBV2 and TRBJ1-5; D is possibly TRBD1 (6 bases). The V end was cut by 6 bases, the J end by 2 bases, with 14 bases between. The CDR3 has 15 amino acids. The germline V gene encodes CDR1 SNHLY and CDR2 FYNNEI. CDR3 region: CASRDLRQGNQPQHF. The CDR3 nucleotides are TGTGCCAGCAGAGACTTAAGACAGGGCAATCAGCCCCAGCATTTT. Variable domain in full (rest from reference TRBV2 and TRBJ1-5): EPEVTQTPSHQVTQMGQEVILRCVPISNHLYFYWYRQILGQKVEFLVSFYNNEISEKSEIFDDQFSVERPDGSNFTLKIRSTKLEDSAMYFCASRDLRQGNQPQHFGDGTRLSIL.

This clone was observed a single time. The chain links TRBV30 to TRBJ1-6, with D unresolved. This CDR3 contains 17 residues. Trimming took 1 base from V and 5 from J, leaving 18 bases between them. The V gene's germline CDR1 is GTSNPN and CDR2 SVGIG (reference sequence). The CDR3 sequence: CAWSAATEWTNNSPLHF. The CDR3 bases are TGTGCCTGGAGTGCCGCGACGGAGTGGACCAATAATTCACCCCTCCACTTT. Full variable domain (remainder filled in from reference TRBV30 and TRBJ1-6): SQTIHQWPATLVQPVGSPLSLECTVEGTSNPNLYWYRQAAGRGLQLLFYSVGIGQISSEVPQNLSASRPQDRQFILSSKKLLLSDSGFYLCAWSAATEWTNNSPLHFGNGTRLTVT.

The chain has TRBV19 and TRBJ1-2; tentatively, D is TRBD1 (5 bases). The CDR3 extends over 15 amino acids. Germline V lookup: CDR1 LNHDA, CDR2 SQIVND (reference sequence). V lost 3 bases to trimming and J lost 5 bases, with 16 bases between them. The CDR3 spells CASSMGTTSGYGYTF. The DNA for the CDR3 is TGTGCCAGTAGTATGGGGACTACTTCGGGGTATGGCTACACCTTC.

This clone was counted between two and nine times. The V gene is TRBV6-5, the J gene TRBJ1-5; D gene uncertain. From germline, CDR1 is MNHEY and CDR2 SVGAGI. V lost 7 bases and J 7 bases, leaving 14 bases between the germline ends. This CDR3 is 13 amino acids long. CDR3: CASTPRRPQPQHF. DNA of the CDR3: TGTGCCAGCACCCCACGACGGCCGCAGCCCCAGCATTTT.

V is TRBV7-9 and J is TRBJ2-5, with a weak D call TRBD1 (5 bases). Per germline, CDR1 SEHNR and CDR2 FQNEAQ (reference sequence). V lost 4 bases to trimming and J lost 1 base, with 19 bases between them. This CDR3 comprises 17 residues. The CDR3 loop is CASSSWIGSRGQETQYF. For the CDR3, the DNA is TGTGCCAGCAGCTCCTGGATTGGGTCAAGGGGCCAAGAGACCCAGTACTTC.

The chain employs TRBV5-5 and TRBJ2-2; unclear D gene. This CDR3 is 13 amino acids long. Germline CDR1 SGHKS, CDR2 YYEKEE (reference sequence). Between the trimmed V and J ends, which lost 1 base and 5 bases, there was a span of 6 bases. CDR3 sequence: CASSLIGTGELFF. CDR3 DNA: TGTGCCAGCAGCTTGATCGGGACCGGGGAGCTGTTTTTT.

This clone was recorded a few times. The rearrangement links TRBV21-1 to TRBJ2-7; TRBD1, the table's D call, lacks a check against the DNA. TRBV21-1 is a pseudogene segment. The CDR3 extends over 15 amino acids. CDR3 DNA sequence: TGTGCCAGCAGCAAATTTGGGACACCTTCCTACGAGCAGTACTTC. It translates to CASSKFGTPSYEQYF.

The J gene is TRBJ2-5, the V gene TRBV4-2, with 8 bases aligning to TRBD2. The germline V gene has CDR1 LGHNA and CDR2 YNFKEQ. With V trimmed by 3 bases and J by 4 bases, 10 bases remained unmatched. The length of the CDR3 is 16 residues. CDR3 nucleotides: TGTGCCAGCAGCCAGAACCGGGGGGGAGGGAGAGAGACCCAGTACTTC. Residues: CASSQNRGGGRETQYF.

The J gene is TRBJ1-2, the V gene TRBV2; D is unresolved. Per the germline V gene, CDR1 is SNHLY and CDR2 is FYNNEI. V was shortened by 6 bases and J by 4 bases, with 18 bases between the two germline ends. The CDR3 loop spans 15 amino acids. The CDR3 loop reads CASSPEEGAGYGYTF. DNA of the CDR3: TGTGCCAGCAGCCCGGAAGAGGGAGCTGGCTATGGCTACACCTTC. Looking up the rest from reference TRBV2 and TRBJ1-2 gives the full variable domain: EPEVTQTPSHQVTQMGQEVILRCVPISNHLYFYWYRQILGQKVEFLVSFYNNEISEKSEIFDDQFSVERPDGSNFTLKIRSTKLEDSAMYFCASSPEEGAGYGYTFGSGTRLTVV.

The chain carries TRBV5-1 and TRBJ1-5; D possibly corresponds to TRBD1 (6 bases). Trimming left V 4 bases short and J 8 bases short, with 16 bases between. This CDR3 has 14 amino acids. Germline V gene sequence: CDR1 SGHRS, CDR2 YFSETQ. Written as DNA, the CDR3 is TGCGCCAGCAGCCCGTCGGGGGGGGCCGAGCCCCAGCATTTT. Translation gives CASSPSGGAEPQHF.

The CDR3 sequence: CASSGEWGDTQYF. The CDR3 coding sequence is TGTGCCAGCAGTGGAGAGTGGGGGGATACGCAGTATTTT. This chain links TRBV6-4 with TRBJ2-3; the D gene could be TRBD1 or TRBD2 (5 bases each). The CDR3 contains 13 residues. The germline V and J ends were trimmed by 4 bases and 6 bases, with 11 bases remaining between them. Germline loops: CDR1 MRHNA, CDR2 SNTAGT.

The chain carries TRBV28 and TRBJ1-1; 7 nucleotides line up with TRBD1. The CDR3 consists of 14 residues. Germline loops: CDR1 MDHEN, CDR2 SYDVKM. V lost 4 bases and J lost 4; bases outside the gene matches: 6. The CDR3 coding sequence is TGTGCCAGCAGTTCGACAGGGCAGGCCACTGAAGCTTTCTTT. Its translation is CASSSTGQATEAFF.